Each of the 22 T cell receptor beta chains below was sequenced from the same sample in a study of blood T cell repertoires in COVID-19. Sequencing used immunoSEQ multiplex PCR; TCRdb keeps in-frame clones, though not all of them. The sample shows around 500,000 clones, over 75% of them seen only once. Sample: peripheral blood. These receptors all stem from a human donor in a cohort sampled during active COVID-19.

The rearrangement uses TRBV28 and TRBJ1-5, with 11 bases lining up with TRBD1. Looked up from germline, CDR1 is MDHEN and CDR2 is SYDVKM. The CDR3 totals 16 residues. V lost 2 bases, J lost 11 bases, and 11 bases stayed unmatched. CDR3 DNA sequence: TGTGCCAGCAGTTTAATAGGACAGGGGGCATTCTGGTCCCAGCATTTT. Translation: CASSLIGQGAFWSQHF.

The V and J genes are TRBV5-6 and TRBJ1-1; perhaps TRBD1 as D (5 bases). V was trimmed by 5 bases and J by 11 bases, leaving 16 bases between them. Per the germline V gene, CDR1 is SGHDT and CDR2 is YYEEEE. CDR3 length: 12 residues. Written as DNA, the CDR3 is TGTGCCAGCAGTCGGGACCCCGGAGGGGCTTTCTTT. Protein sequence: CASSRDPGGAFF.

V and J are TRBV18 and TRBJ1-5; D not resolved. The CDR3 length is 15 residues. Trimming pared 0 bases from V and 4 bases from J, leaving 10 bases between. Germline CDR1 KGHSH, CDR2 LQKENI. CDR3 sequence: CASSPPSGGNQPQHF. The CDR3 DNA reads TGTGCCAGCTCACCACCGTCGGGAGGGAATCAGCCCCAGCATTTT.

The chain combines TRBV7-2 with TRBJ1-4, with no clear D. Trimming took off 1 base at V and 3 bases at J, with 6 bases between the two ends. The germline CDR1 and CDR2 sequences are SGHTA and FQGNSA. The length of the CDR3 is 14 residues. The CDR3 spells CASSLERANEKLFF. The CDR3 coding sequence is TGTGCCAGCAGCTTAGAAAGAGCTAATGAAAAACTGTTTTTT. The full variable domain, completed using reference TRBV7-2 and TRBJ1-4, is GAGVSQSPSNKVTEKGKDVELRCDPISGHTALYWYRQSLGQGLEFLIYFQGNSAPDKSGLPSDRFSAERTGGSVSTLTIQRTQQEDSAVYLCASSLERANEKLFFGSGTQLSVL.

J is TRBJ2-2 and V is TRBV7-6, with 8 bases matching TRBD2. J lost 7 bases, V lost 5 bases, and 9 bases had no gene match. Germline V lookup: CDR1 SGHVS, CDR2 FNYEAQ. CDR3 size: 15 residues. CDR3 DNA sequence: TGTGCCAGCAGCAGACGGACTAGCTTGGGCGGGGAGCTGTTTTTT. Protein sequence: CASSRRTSLGGELFF.

This clone was recorded once. This sequence joins TRBV5-6 and TRBJ1-2; D is uncertain. This CDR3 region has 14 residues. V lost 4 bases to trimming and J lost 1 base, with 11 bases between them. Germline CDR1 and CDR2: SGHDT and YYEEEE. CDR3 sequence (DNA): TGTGCCAGCAGCCCGCCGGGAATTAACTATGGCTACACCTTC. Its protein product is CASSPPGINYGYTF.

This clone was seen only a few times. V is TRBV28 and J is TRBJ1-2; D remains ambiguous. Germline V gene sequence: CDR1 MDHEN, CDR2 SYDVKM. The CDR3 has 12 amino acids. V was shortened by 6 bases and J by 8 bases, with 13 bases between the two germline ends. The CDR3 DNA sequence: TGTGCCAGCAGCTCTGACTCCGAGGGCTACACCTTC. This encodes CASSSDSEGYTF.

CDR3 nucleotides: TGTGCCAGCAGTAGAGACAGTGGGGACTACGAGCAGTACTTC. Translating it yields CASSRDSGDYEQYF. V usage is TRBV27 and J usage is TRBJ2-7, with D possibly TRBD1 on 5 matching bases. Germline-derived CDR1 and CDR2 are MNHEY and SMNVEV (reference sequence). The length of the CDR3 is 14 residues. V was shortened by 5 bases and J by 3 bases, with 14 bases between the two germline ends.

The chain links TRBV21-1 to TRBJ2-1; TRBD2 is the table's D call, not checked against the DNA. TRBV21-1 is classified as a pseudogene. This CDR3 is built from 12 residues. The CDR3 DNA sequence: TGTGCCAGCAGCTCGGGGTCTGTTAGGCAGCTCTTC. Amino acid sequence: CASSSGSVRQLF.

A few counts support this clone. The gene calls are TRBV27 and TRBJ2-7; 13 nucleotides line up with TRBD2. CDR1 MNHEY and CDR2 SMNVEV come from the germline V gene (reference sequence). CDR3 length equals 16 residues. With V trimmed by 4 bases and J by 9 bases, 12 bases remained unmatched. In DNA form, the CDR3 reads TGTGCCAGCAGTTCCCTCCCAGGGACTAGCGGGAACGCGCAGTACTTC. Protein: CASSSLPGTSGNAQYF.

V usage is TRBV7-2 and J usage is TRBJ2-1; no reliable D call. Germline values: CDR1 SGHTA, CDR2 FQGNSA. This CDR3 contains 13 residues. With 5 bases removed from V and 7 bases from J, the gap between germline ends came to 12 bases. Here the CDR3 reads CASSPSPRNEQFF. The CDR3 nucleotides are TGTGCCAGCAGCCCCTCCCCCAGGAATGAGCAGTTCTTC.

V and J are TRBV19 and TRBJ2-1, with a possible D match to TRBD2 (6 bases). The CDR3 consists of 14 residues. V lost 6 bases and J 0 bases, leaving 9 bases between the germline ends. Germline CDR1 LNHDA, CDR2 SQIVND (reference sequence). CDR3 nucleotide sequence: TGTGCCAGTAGGACTAGTTCCTCCTACAATGAGCAGTTCTTC. Translating gives CASRTSSSYNEQFF.

V gene TRBV11-2 combines with J gene TRBJ2-5, with D maybe TRBD1 (6 bases). The CDR3 is made up of 15 amino acids. Germline loops: CDR1 SGHAT, CDR2 FQNNGV. V was trimmed by 1 base and J by 9 bases, leaving 18 bases between them. The chain's CDR3 is CASSLARGGVVSQYF. In DNA form, the CDR3 reads TGTGCCAGCAGCTTAGCTAGAGGGGGTGTAGTCTCCCAGTACTTC.

This clone is a singleton in its sample. Other DNA sequences in the same sample also yield this CDR3. This sequence joins TRBV19 and TRBJ2-6; D possibly corresponds to TRBD2 (6 bases). The CDR3 has 15 residues. Germline V lookup: CDR1 LNHDA, CDR2 SQIVND (reference sequence). Trimming took off 3 bases at V and 4 bases at J, with 10 bases between the two ends. CDR3: CASSIGGPGANVLTF. The CDR3 DNA reads as TGTGCCAGTAGTATCGGAGGGCCCGGGGCCAACGTCCTGACTTTC.

The chain uses TRBV6-6 and TRBJ1-5; 8 bases are shared with TRBD1. This CDR3 is 15 amino acids long. Looked up from germline, CDR1 is MNHNY and CDR2 is SVGAGI (reference sequence). J lost 6 bases, V lost 2 bases, and 6 bases had no gene match. The CDR3, as DNA: TGTGCCAGCAGTTACGCCAGGGGGCGCGGTCAGCCCCAGCATTTT. Translation: CASSYARGRGQPQHF.

This rearrangement joins TRBV15 to TRBJ2-1; possible D gene TRBD2, 5 bases. There are 16 residues in the CDR3. V was shortened by 0 bases and J by 9 bases, with 18 bases between the two germline ends. Germline assignment: CDR1 LNHNV and CDR2 YYDKDF (reference sequence). The CDR3 here is CATSRDRLLVRAEQFF. CDR3 sequence (DNA): TGTGCCACCAGCAGAGATAGACTACTCGTGCGGGCTGAGCAGTTCTTC.

V and J are TRBV19 and TRBJ1-1; possibly TRBD1 for D (6 bases). V was trimmed by 4 bases and J by 5 bases, leaving 11 bases between them. CDR1 and CDR2 from the germline V gene are LNHDA and SQIVND (reference sequence). This CDR3 is built from 13 residues. CDR3 residues: CASSRGGRTEAFF. The CDR3 nucleotides read TGTGCCAGTAGTAGGGGGGGCCGAACTGAAGCTTTCTTT.

This chain joins TRBV28 and TRBJ1-3; maybe TRBD1 (5 bases). V lost 3 bases and J 5 bases, leaving 14 bases between the germline ends. CDR1 is MDHEN, CDR2 SYDVKM, per germline. CDR3 length: 15 amino acids. The CDR3 spells CASSFPQERRNTIYF. CDR3 nucleotides: TGTGCCAGCAGTTTCCCACAGGAGAGGCGAAACACCATATATTTT.

The genes are TRBV3-1 (or the pseudogene TRBV3-2) and TRBJ1-2; D is undetermined. CDR1 and CDR2 from the germline V gene are LGHDT and YNNKEL (reference sequence). The CDR3 has 16 residues. V was clipped by 2 bases and J by 8 bases, with 21 bases between them. The CDR3 is CASSQRALRGDRGYTF. In DNA form, the CDR3 reads TGTGCCAGCAGCCAAAGGGCTTTGCGGGGTGATAGAGGCTACACCTTC.

Comment on this clone: The sample carries other DNA sequences with the same CDR3. The chain is built from TRBV28 and TRBJ1-1, with 7 bases fitting TRBD1. The V gene end was trimmed by 8 bases and the J gene end by 2 bases; junction bases not matched to a gene: 2. This CDR3 has 12 residues. Germline CDR1 reads MDHEN; CDR2 reads SYDVKM. The CDR3 loop reads CASGTANTEAFF. The DNA of the CDR3 is TGTGCCAGCGGGACAGCAAACACTGAAGCTTTCTTT. Together with reference TRBV28 and TRBJ1-1, the CDR3 gives the full variable domain: DVKVTQSSRYLVKRTGEKVFLECVQDMDHENMFWYRQDPGLGLRLIYFSYDVKMKEKGDIPEGYSVSREKKERFSLILESASTNQTSMYLCASGTANTEAFFGQGTRLTVV.

The V call is TRBV19, the J call TRBJ1-2; 12 bases are shared with TRBD1. The CDR3 length is 14 residues. Trimming took 5 bases from V and 7 from J; bases not matched to a gene: 5. In germline, CDR1 is LNHDA, CDR2 SQIVND (reference sequence). Here the CDR3 DNA reads TGTGCCAGTAGTCCGGGACAGGGGGCCTCTGGCTACACCTTC. It yields the protein CASSPGQGASGYTF.

This sequence joins TRBV6-1 and TRBJ1-4, with a tentative D call TRBD1 (6 bases). V dropped 0 bases and J dropped 3 bases, with 8 bases sitting between them. The CDR3 consists of 15 residues. Germline V gene sequence: CDR1 MNHNS, CDR2 SASEGT. The CDR3 here is CASSEATGSNEKLFF. DNA for the CDR3: TGTGCCAGCAGTGAAGCGACAGGATCTAATGAAAAACTGTTTTTT.